This is a list of T cell receptor beta chains from one sample in a study of PD-L1 blockade in urothelial cancer. Clones were read by immunoSEQ multiplex PCR, and TCRdb kept only the in-frame ones, dropping some. Of tens of thousands of clones listed, around 82% were seen once; the top ten hold 3.2%. This sample comprised PBMCs, obtained around atezolizumab (anti-PD-L1) treatment. The receptors stem from a man between 70 and 80 years old with urothelial cancer. The CDR3 runs from the conserved cysteine through the conserved F or W. The D gene is left open where the match is weak. The size of a clone is reported for some rows only, either as once, few or many, or as a class for expanded clones.

V gene	clone size	J gene	D gene	CDR3 DNA	CDR3 protein
TRBV5-1	-	TRBJ2-3	-	TGCGCCAGCAGCTTGCAGAGCACAGATACGCAGTATTTT	CASSLQSTDTQYF
TRBV27	-	TRBJ1-1	-	TGTGCCAGCAGTTCGTCAGGGTCCGGCACTGAAGCTTTCTTT	CASSSSGSGTEAFF
TRBV6-1	-	TRBJ2-3	-	TGTGCCAGCAGTGAAGCGTGGCGGGGGCTCACAGATACGCAGTATTTT	CASSEAWRGLTDTQYF
TRBV6-5	-	TRBJ2-1	TRBD1	TGTGCCAGCAGTGCACGACAGGGGCCCTACAATGAGCAGTTCTTC	CASSARQGPYNEQFF
TRBV6-5	medium-sized	TRBJ1-2	-	TGTGCCAGCAGTTACTTTCAGGGAAATGGCTACACCTTC	CASSYFQGNGYTF
TRBV19	-	TRBJ2-5	-	TGTGCCAGTAGTGTGGGGGGGCGCCAAGAGACCCAGTACTTC	CASSVGGRQETQYF
TRBV9	few	TRBJ1-1	-	TGTGCCAGCAGCGTAGCGAAGGGAGGGACTGAAGCTTTCTTT	CASSVAKGGTEAFF
TRBV25-1	-	TRBJ2-5	TRBD1	TGTGCCAGCAGCCAAGGGACAGGGTATGAGACCCAGTACTTC	CASSQGTGYETQYF
TRBV4-2	once	TRBJ1-1	-	TGTGCCAGCAGCCAAGTATTCTCTACGGTGAACACTGAAGCTTTCTTT	CASSQVFSTVNTEAFF
TRBV10-3	-	TRBJ2-5	TRBD2	TGTGCCATCAGTCGAGGCGGGGGAGAAGAGACCCAGTACTTC	CAISRGGGEETQYF
TRBV5-1	-	TRBJ2-7	TRBD2	TGCGCCAGCAGCTTGTCTCCTAGCGGGAGGTACGAGCAGTACTTC	CASSLSPSGRYEQYF
TRBV7-2	once	TRBJ2-7	-	TGTGCCAGCAGCTCCCTTCTGAAAGCGGAGTGGCAGTACTTC	CASSSLLKAEWQYF
TRBV4-1	-	TRBJ1-4	TRBD1	TGCGCCAGCAGCCAAGGGGACAGGGATTATGAAAAACTGTTTTTT	CASSQGDRDYEKLFF
TRBV15	-	TRBJ1-2	-	TGTGCCACCAGCGCAGGATCTGTATCATCGGGCTACACCTTC	CATSAGSVSSGYTF
TRBV21-1	-	TRBJ1-4	-	TGTGCCAGCAGCAAATTTTTCGGTTCTAATGAAAAACTGTTTTTT	CASSKFFGSNEKLFF
TRBV6-5	-	TRBJ2-1	TRBD1	TGTGCCAGCAGTCCCGGGACAGGGAGGACCAATGAGCAGTTCTTC	CASSPGTGRTNEQFF
TRBV11-3	few	TRBJ1-2	-	TGTGCCAGCAGCTTAGAGGGAGGCTATGGCTACACCTTC	CASSLEGGYGYTF
TRBV4-1	-	TRBJ2-1	TRBD1	TGCGCCAGCAGCCTCCGGTTCCGGGACAGGGGGCGATTAGGCAATGAGCAGTTCTTC	CASSLRFRDRGRLGNEQFF
TRBV28	medium-sized	TRBJ2-3	-	TGTGCCAGCAGTGTCGGACAGAGCGATACGCAGTATTTT	CASSVGQSDTQYF
TRBV5-1	-	TRBJ2-4	-	TGCGCCAGCAGCTTGTCCGCGGGGGCTGGAGGCATTCAGTACTTC	CASSLSAGAGGIQYF
TRBV5-1	-	TRBJ2-2	-	-	CASSPSRELRAGELFF
TRBV6-5	once	TRBJ2-3	TRBD2	TGTGCCAGCAGAAAAAAGCGGGAGTGGCAAGATACGCAGTATTTT	CASRKKREWQDTQYF
TRBV6-6	-	TRBJ2-5	TRBD2	TGTGCCAGCAGTCAATTAGCGGGAGAGACCCAGTACTTC	CASSQLAGETQYF
TRBV9	-	TRBJ2-2	TRBD1	TGTGCCAGCAGTACAGGGGTCCTGAACACCGGGGAGCTGTTTTTT	CASSTGVLNTGELFF
TRBV5-4	-	TRBJ1-2	-	TGTGCCAGCAGCTTGGCAGGGAATCCTAACTATGGCTACACCTTC	CASSLAGNPNYGYTF
TRBV11-3	-	TRBJ1-1	TRBD1	TGTGCCAGCAGCTCAGGGGGCACTGAAGCTTTCTTT	CASSSGGTEAFF
TRBV18	-	TRBJ1-2	-	TGTGCCAGCTCGACGACAGGAGCTAACTATGGCTACACCTTC	CASSTTGANYGYTF
TRBV10-3	-	TRBJ1-5	TRBD1	TGTGCCATCAGTGAAGGGACAGGGTCTAGCAATCAGCCCCAGCATTTT	CAISEGTGSSNQPQHF
TRBV7-2	-	TRBJ2-3	-	TGTGCCAGCAGCGTAGCGGTCGAGAAAGATACGCAGTATTTT	CASSVAVEKDTQYF
TRBV18	-	TRBJ2-7	TRBD1	TGTGCCAGCTCACCCGGCGGGACAGGGGGCTCCTACGAGCAGTACTTC	CASSPGGTGGSYEQYF
TRBV28	-	TRBJ2-5	TRBD2	TGTGCCAGCAGTTACGGGGGGGATCAAGAGACCCAGTACTTC	CASSYGGDQETQYF
TRBV19	-	TRBJ1-1	-	TGTGCCAGTAGTATCGGCAGAATTACTATGAACACTGAAGCTTTCTTT	CASSIGRITMNTEAFF
TRBV27	-	TRBJ2-7	-	TGTGCCAGCAGTCTTGGTTCCCTATACGAGCAGTACTTC	CASSLGSLYEQYF
TRBV5-5	-	TRBJ1-2	-	TGTGCCAGCAGCGCCCCGCCGGGGACTAACTATGGCTACACCTTC	CASSAPPGTNYGYTF
TRBV5-1	-	TRBJ1-2	-	TGCGCCAGCAGCTTCGATCCGGGGGACGGCTACACCTTC	CASSFDPGDGYTF